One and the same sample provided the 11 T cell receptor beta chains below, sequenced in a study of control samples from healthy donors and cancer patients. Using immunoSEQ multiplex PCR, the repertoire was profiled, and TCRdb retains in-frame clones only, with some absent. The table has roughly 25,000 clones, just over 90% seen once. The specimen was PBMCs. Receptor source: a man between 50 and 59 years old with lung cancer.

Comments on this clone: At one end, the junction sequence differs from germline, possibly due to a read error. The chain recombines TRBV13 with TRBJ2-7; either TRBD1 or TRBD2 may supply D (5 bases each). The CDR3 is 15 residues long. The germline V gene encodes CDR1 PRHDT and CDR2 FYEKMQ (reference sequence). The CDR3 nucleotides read TGTGCCAGCAGCCTAGGGACGGCAAGCTCCTACGAGCAGTACTTC. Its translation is CASSLGTASSYEQYF.

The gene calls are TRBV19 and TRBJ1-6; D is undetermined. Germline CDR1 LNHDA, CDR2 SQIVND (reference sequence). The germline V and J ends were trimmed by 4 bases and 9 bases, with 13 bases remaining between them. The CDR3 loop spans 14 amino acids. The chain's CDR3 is CASSTRPMGSPLHF. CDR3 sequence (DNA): TGTGCCAGTAGTACCAGACCGATGGGTTCACCCCTCCACTTT.

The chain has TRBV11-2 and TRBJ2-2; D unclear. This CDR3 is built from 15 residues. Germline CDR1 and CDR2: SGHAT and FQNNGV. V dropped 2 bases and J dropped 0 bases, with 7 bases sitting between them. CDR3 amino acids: CASSLRLPNTGELFF. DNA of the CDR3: TGTGCCAGCAGCTTAAGGTTACCGAACACCGGGGAGCTGTTTTTT.

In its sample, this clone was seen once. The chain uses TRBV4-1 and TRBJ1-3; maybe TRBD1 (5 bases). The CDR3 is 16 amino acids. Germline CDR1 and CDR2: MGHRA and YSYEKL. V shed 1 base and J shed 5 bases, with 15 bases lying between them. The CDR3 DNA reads TGCGCCAGCAGCCAAGTGTCAGGGAGTATGAGAAACACCATATATTTT. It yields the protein CASSQVSGSMRNTIYF.

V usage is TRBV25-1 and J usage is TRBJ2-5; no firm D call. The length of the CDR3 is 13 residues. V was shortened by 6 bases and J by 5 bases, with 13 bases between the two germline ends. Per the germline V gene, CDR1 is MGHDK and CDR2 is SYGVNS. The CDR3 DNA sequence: TGTGCCAGCAGACCTCAGGCGGAGGAGACCCAGTACTTC. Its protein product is CASRPQAEETQYF.

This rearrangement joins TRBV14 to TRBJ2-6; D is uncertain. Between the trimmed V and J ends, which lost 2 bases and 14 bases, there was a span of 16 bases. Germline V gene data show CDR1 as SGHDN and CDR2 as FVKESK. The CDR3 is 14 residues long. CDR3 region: CASSQQDTKWILTF. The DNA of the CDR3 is TGTGCCAGCAGCCAACAAGACACCAAGTGGATCCTGACTTTC.

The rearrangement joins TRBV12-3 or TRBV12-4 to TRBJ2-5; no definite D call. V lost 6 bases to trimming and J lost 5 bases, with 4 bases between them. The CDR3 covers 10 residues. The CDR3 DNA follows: TGTGCCAGCAGCGGGGAGACCCAGTACTTC. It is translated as CASSGETQYF.

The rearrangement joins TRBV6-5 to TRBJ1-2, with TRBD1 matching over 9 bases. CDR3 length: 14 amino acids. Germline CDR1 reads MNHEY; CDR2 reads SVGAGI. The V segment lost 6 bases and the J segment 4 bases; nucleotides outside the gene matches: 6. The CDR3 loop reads CASSSDRGGYGYTF. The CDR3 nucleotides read TGTGCCAGCAGCTCGGACAGGGGAGGCTATGGCTACACCTTC.

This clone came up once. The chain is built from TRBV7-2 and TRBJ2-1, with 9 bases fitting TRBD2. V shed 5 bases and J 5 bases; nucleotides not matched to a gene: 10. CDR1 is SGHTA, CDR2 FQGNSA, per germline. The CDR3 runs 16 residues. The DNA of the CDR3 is TGTGCCAGCAGCAGAAGAGGCGGGGGGGATGACAATGAGCAGTTCTTC. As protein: CASSRRGGGDDNEQFF. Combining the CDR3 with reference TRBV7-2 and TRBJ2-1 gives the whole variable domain GAGVSQSPSNKVTEKGKDVELRCDPISGHTALYWYRQSLGQGLEFLIYFQGNSAPDKSGLPSDRFSAERTGGSVSTLTIQRTQQEDSAVYLCASSRRGGGDDNEQFFGPGTRLTVL.

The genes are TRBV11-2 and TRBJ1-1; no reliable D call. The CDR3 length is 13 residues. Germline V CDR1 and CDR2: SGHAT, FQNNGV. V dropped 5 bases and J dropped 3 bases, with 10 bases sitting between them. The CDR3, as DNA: TGTGCCAGCAGCCGGATTTCAGACACTGAAGCTTTCTTT. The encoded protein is CASSRISDTEAFF. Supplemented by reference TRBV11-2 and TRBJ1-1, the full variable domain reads EAGVAQSPRYKIIEKRQSVAFWCNPISGHATLYWYQQILGQGPKLLIQFQNNGVVDDSQLPKDRFSAERLKGVDSTLKIQPAKLEDSAVYLCASSRISDTEAFFGQGTRLTVV.

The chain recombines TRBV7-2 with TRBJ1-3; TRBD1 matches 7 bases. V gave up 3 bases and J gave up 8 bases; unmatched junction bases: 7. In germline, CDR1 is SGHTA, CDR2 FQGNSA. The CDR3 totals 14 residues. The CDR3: CASSFRGGRDTIYF. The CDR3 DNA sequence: TGTGCCAGCAGCTTCAGGGGGGGACGCGACACCATATATTTT.